The T cell receptor (beta chain) described here comes from a study of blood T cell repertoires in COVID-19. Study summary: T cells, B-cell-depleted T cells, or PBMCs provided the cDNA or gDNA that served as material.

V gave up 1 base and J gave up 7 bases, with 13 bases separating them. From germline, CDR1 is LNHDA and CDR2 SQIVND (reference sequence). The CDR3 has 14 amino acids. The authors' processing: Amplification of reference gene primers was used by the study to estimate nucleated cell counts. The data were produced by immunoSEQ multiplex PCR, yet TCRdb's version contains in-frame clones alone and is incomplete. That table is the source of V, J and clone size, and D and trimming were worked out from the DNA. The table includes 55,000 to 75,000 clones, over 70% detected once. V is TRBV19 and J is TRBJ1-1; D might be TRBD1 (5 bases). The source is a man aged 50 to 60 with active COVID-19. What was sequenced was peripheral blood. CDR3 protein: CASSIAGGAGEAFF. CDR3 coding DNA: TGTGCCAGTAGTATAGCGGGGGGAGCCGGTGAAGCTTTCTTT. The full variable domain, in which reference TRBV19 and TRBJ1-1 provide the parts outside the CDR3, is DGGITQSPKYLFRKEGQNVTLSCEQNLNHDAMYWYRQDPGQGLRLIYYSQIVNDFQKGDIAEGYSVSREKKESFPLTVTSAQKNPTAFYLCASSIAGGAGEAFFGQGTRLTVV.